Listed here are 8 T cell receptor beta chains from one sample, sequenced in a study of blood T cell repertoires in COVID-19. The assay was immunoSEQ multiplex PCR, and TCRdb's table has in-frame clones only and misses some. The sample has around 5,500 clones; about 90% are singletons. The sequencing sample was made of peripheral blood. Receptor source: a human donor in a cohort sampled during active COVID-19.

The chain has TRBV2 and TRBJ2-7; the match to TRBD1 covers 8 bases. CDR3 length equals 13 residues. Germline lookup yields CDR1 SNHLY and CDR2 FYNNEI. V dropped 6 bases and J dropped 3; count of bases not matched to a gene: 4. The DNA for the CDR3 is TGTGCCAGCAGCGACGGACAGGGCTACGAGCAGTACTTC. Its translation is CASSDGQGYEQYF.

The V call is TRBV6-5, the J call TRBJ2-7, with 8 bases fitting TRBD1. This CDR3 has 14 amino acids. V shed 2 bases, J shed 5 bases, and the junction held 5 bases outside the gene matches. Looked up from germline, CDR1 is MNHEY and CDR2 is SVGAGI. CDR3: CASSYTGGSDEQYF. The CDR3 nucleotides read TGTGCCAGCAGTTACACAGGGGGGAGCGACGAGCAGTACTTC.

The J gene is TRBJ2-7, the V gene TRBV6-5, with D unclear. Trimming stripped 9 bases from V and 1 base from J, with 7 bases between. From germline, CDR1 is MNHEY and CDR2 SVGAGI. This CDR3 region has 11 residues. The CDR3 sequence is CASERSYEQYF. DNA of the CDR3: TGTGCCAGTGAGAGATCCTACGAGCAGTACTTC.

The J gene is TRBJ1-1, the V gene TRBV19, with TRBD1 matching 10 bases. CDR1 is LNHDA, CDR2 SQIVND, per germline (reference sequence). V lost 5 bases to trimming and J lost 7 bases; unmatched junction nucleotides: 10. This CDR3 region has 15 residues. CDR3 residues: CASSPRDRGALEAFF. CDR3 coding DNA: TGTGCCAGTAGTCCCCGGGACAGGGGTGCCCTTGAAGCTTTCTTT.

CDR3 DNA: TGTGCCAGCACCGTCAGCGGGGGGTACACCGGGGAGCTGTTTTTT. Its protein product is CASTVSGGYTGELFF. The V gene is TRBV9, the J gene TRBJ2-2; 9 positions agree with TRBD2. CDR3 size: 15 residues. Germline CDR1 SGDLS, CDR2 YYNGEE. Trimming at V came to 6 bases and at J to 3 bases, leaving 6 bases not matched to a gene.

The CDR3 loop is CASSGPSGGAYEQYF. The DNA of the CDR3 is TGCGCCAGCAGCGGGCCTAGCGGGGGGGCCTACGAGCAGTACTTC. The chain recombines TRBV5-1 with TRBJ2-7, with 12 bases lining up with TRBD2. CDR1 SGHRS and CDR2 YFSETQ come from the germline V gene. This CDR3 has 15 amino acids. Losses at the gene ends were 4 bases for V and 2 bases for J; bases not matched to a gene: 4.

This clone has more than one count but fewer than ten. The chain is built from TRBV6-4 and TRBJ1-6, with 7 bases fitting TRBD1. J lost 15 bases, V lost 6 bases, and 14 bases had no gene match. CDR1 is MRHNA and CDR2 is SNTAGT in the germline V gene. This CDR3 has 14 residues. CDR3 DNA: TGTGCCAGCAGCCCGGTCCAGGGGGGCGCAGTCCTCCACTTT. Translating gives CASSPVQGGAVLHF.

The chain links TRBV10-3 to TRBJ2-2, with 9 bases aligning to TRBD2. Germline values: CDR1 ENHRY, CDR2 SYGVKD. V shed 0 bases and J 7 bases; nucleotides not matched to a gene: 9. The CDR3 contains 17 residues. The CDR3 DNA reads TGTGCCATCAGTGAGTCGAAGAGCGGGGGGCTTGACGGGGAGCTGTTTTTT. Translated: CAISESKSGGLDGELFF.